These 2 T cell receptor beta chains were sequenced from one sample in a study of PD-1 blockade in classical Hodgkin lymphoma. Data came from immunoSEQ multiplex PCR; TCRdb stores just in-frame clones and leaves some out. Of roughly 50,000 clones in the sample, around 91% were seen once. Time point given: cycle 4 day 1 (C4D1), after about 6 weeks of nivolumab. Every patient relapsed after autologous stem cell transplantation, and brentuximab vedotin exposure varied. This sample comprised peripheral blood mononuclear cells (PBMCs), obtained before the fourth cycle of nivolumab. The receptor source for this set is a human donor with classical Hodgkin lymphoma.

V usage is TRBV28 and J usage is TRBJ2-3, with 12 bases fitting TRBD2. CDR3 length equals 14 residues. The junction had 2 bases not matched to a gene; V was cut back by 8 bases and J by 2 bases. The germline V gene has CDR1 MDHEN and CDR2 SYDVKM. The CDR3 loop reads CASGLAGTTDTQYF. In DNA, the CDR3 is TGTGCCAGCGGACTAGCGGGAACCACAGATACGCAGTATTTT.

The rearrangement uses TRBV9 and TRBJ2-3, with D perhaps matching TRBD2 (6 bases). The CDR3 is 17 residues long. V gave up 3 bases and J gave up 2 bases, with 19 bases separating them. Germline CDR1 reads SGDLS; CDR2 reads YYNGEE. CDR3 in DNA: TGTGCCAGCAGCGCCGGACCATTCGCGGGGCCCACAGATACGCAGTATTTT. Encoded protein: CASSAGPFAGPTDTQYF. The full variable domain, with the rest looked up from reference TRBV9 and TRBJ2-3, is DSGVTQTPKHLITATGQRVTLRCSPRSGDLSVYWYQQSLDQGLQFLIQYYNGEERAKGNILERFSAQQFPDLHSELNLSSLELGDSALYFCASSAGPFAGPTDTQYFGPGTRLTVL.